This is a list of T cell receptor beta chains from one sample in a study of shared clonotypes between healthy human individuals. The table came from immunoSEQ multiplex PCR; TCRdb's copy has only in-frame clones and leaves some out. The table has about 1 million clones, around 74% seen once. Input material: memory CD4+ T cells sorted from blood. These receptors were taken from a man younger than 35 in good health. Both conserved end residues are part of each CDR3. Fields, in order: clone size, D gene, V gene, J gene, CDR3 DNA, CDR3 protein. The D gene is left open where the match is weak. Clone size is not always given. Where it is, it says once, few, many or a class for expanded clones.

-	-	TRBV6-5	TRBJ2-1	TGTGCCAGCAGTTACTCGAATGAGCAGTTCTTC	CASSYSNEQFF
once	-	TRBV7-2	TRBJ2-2	TGTGCCAGCAGCTTAGGCGGGTACACCGGGGAGCTGTTTTTT	CASSLGGYTGELFF
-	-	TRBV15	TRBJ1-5	TGTGCCACCAGCAGAGATGGGCAGTCCGATCAGCCCCAGCATTTT	CATSRDGQSDQPQHF
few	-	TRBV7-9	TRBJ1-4	TGTGCCAGCAGTCTCGAGGCAGTCGCTAATGAAAAACTGTTTTTT	CASSLEAVANEKLFF
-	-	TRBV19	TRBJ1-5	TGTGCCAGTACCCCAAGGGGGGTTGGGCAGCCCCAGCATTTT	CASTPRGVGQPQHF
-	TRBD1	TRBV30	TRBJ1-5	TGTGCCTGGAGTGGGGGACAGAACAATCAGCCCCAGCATTTT	CAWSGGQNNQPQHF
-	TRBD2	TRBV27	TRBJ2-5	TGTGCCAGCAGTTTCGAACTAGCGGGGCAAGAGACCCAGTACTTC	CASSFELAGQETQYF
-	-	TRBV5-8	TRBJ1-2	TGTGCCAGCAGCTTGGTGCTGGGAGGCTATGGCTACACCTTC	CASSLVLGGYGYTF
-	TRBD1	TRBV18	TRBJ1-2	TGTGCCAGCTCACCGACAGGGTTTGGCTACACCTTC	CASSPTGFGYTF
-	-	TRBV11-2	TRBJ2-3	TGTGCCAGCAGCCTGGCGGCGGGCGGGCTAATCACAGATACGCAGTATTTT	CASSLAAGGLITDTQYF
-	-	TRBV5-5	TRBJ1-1	TGTGCCAGCAGCTCCCAAGGTGCCGGCACTGAAGCTTTCTTT	CASSSQGAGTEAFF
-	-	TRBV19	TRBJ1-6	TGTGCCAGTGATACAGGTCGCTCCTATAATTCACCCCTCCACTTT	CASDTGRSYNSPLHF
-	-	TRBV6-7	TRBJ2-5	TGTGCCAGCAGTTATGAGCGGGCGTACCAAGAGACCCAGTACTTC	CASSYERAYQETQYF
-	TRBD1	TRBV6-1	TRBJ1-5	TGTGCCAGCAGAGGACAGGACAATCAGCCCCAGCATTTT	CASRGQDNQPQHF
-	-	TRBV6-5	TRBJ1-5	TGTGCCAGCACCTCAACGACAGGAAATCAGCCCCAGCATTTT	CASTSTTGNQPQHF
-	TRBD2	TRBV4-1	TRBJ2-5	TGCGCCAGCAGCCAAAATAGCGGGGCAAGGATGGAGACCCAGTACTTC	CASSQNSGARMETQYF
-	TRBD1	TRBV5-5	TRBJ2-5	TGTGCCAGCAGCCCTAGGGGGCTGGAACAAGAGACCCAGTACTTC	CASSPRGLEQETQYF
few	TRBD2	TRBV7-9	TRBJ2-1	TGTGCCAGCAGCCCAGGACTAGCGGGAGGGCAGAATGAGCAGTTCTTC	CASSPGLAGGQNEQFF
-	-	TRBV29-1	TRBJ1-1	TGCAGCGTTGATGGGGGGACTGAAGCTTTCTTT	CSVDGGTEAFF
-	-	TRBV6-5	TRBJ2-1	TGTGCCAGCAGCCCCGGACCCTACAATGAGCAGTTCTTC	CASSPGPYNEQFF
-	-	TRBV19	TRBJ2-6	TGTGCCAGTATTCCTGGGGCCAACGTCCTGACTTTC	CASIPGANVLTF
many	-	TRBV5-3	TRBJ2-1	TGTGCCAGAAGCATCACCGAGCACAATGAGCAGTTCTTC	CARSITEHNEQFF
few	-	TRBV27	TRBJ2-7	TGTGCCAGCACCAACTTGGGGGGCCCCTCCTACGAGCAGTACTTC	CASTNLGGPSYEQYF